This record looks at one T cell receptor beta chain sequence and its context. Its matching antigen is unknown. This sample stems from a study of vaccination and CD4 T cells after COVID-19. Study in general: Samples were collected from a few convalescent patients on day 14 and on days 161 to 241 after vaccination.

The CDR3 totals 14 residues. CDR1 is DFQATT and CDR2 is SNEGSKA in the germline V gene (reference sequence). V shed 6 bases and J shed 5 bases, with 20 bases lying between them. Noted time point: late sampling 161 to 241 days after vaccination in three convalescent patients. Documented treatment: approximately 10-day PBMC culture with coronavirus spike peptide pools or control peptides (ViraFEST assay). The cultures had half their medium swapped for fresh IL-2 medium on days 3 and 7. CD4+ T cells that had been cultured provided DNA sequenced with the Oncomine TCR Beta short-read assay. TCRdb redid the calling of the PCR reads with MiXCR, one entry per CDR3 protein. Of 20,000 to 25,000 distinct CDR3 sequences listed, approximately 28% are singletons.

The starting material was CD4+ T cells from blood, cultured in vitro, obtained about 7 months after SARS-CoV-2 vaccination. This TCR was sampled from a human donor who had recovered from COVID-19. The chain combines TRBV20-1 with TRBJ2-7; tentative D call: TRBD1 (5 bases). DNA for the CDR3: TGCAGTGCCTCGGAAGGGGCCAATTCTCACGAGCAGTACTTC. Its translation: CSASEGANSHEQYF.